The rows below give T cell receptor beta chains drawn from one sample of a study of blood T cell repertoires in COVID-19. The table came from immunoSEQ multiplex PCR; TCRdb's copy has only in-frame clones and leaves some out. The table includes some 270,000 clones, more than 75% detected once. The material sequenced was peripheral blood. The receptor source for this set is a woman older than 75 with COVID-19, enrolled during active disease. The CDR3 runs from the conserved cysteine through the conserved F or W. Each record gives: D gene, clone size, J gene, V gene, CDR3 protein, CDR3 DNA. The D gene is left open where the match is weak. For some rows the clone size is stated as once, few or many, or as a class when expanded; others skip it.

d_gene: -
abundance: -
j_gene: TRBJ2-1
v_gene: TRBV4-1
CDR3aa: CASSQVIRGAGDEQFF
CDR3nt: TGCGCCAGCAGCCAAGTCATCCGGGGGGCAGGAGATGAGCAGTTCTTC

d_gene: -
abundance: -
j_gene: TRBJ2-1
v_gene: TRBV9
CDR3aa: CASNTRGSGEQFF
CDR3nt: TGTGCCAGCAACACCCGGGGGAGCGGTGAGCAGTTCTTC

d_gene: -
abundance: -
j_gene: TRBJ1-2
v_gene: TRBV7-2
CDR3aa: CASSLATAWGYTF
CDR3nt: TGTGCCAGCAGCTTAGCCACAGCATGGGGCTACACCTTC

d_gene: TRBD2
abundance: -
j_gene: TRBJ2-6
v_gene: TRBV30
CDR3aa: CAWRAGEVGANVLTF
CDR3nt: TGTGCCTGGAGAGCGGGGGAGGTAGGGGCCAACGTCCTGACTTTC

d_gene: -
abundance: -
j_gene: TRBJ2-7
v_gene: TRBV28
CDR3aa: CASSSPRSPSNYEQYF
CDR3nt: TGTGCCAGCAGTTCCCCCCGTTCCCCAAGCAACTACGAGCAGTACTTC

d_gene: -
abundance: once
j_gene: TRBJ1-5
v_gene: TRBV28
CDR3aa: CASSFLSGGGPQHF
CDR3nt: TGTGCCAGCAGTTTCTTAAGCGGGGGGGGGCCCCAGCATTTT

d_gene: TRBD1
abundance: -
j_gene: TRBJ1-1
v_gene: TRBV2
CDR3aa: CASRRTGTGAEAFF
CDR3nt: TGTGCCAGTCGAAGGACAGGGACTGGGGCTGAAGCTTTCTTT

d_gene: TRBD1
abundance: -
j_gene: TRBJ1-2
v_gene: TRBV28
CDR3aa: CASSPRDRVYGYTF
CDR3nt: TGTGCCAGCAGTCCCCGGGACAGGGTCTATGGCTACACCTTC

d_gene: -
abundance: -
j_gene: TRBJ1-3
v_gene: TRBV6-5
CDR3aa: CASSYQPGGVNTIYF
CDR3nt: TGTGCCAGCAGTTACCAACCTGGGGGCGTAAACACCATATATTTT

d_gene: -
abundance: -
j_gene: TRBJ2-5
v_gene: TRBV5-4
CDR3aa: CASSLNLGVQETQYF
CDR3nt: TGTGCCAGCAGCTTGAATCTAGGGGTACAAGAGACCCAGTACTTC

d_gene: -
abundance: -
j_gene: TRBJ2-1
v_gene: TRBV7-2
CDR3aa: CASSSQGNEQFF
CDR3nt: TGTGCCAGCAGCTCCCAGGGGAATGAGCAGTTCTTC

d_gene: -
abundance: once
j_gene: TRBJ1-1
v_gene: TRBV7-8
CDR3aa: CASSLVRITGMNTEAFF
CDR3nt: TGTGCCAGCAGCTTAGTACGTATCACAGGGATGAACACTGAAGCTTTCTTT

d_gene: -
abundance: -
j_gene: TRBJ2-5
v_gene: TRBV5-1
CDR3aa: CASSLAGQGETQYF
CDR3nt: TGCGCCAGCAGCTTGGCCGGTCAGGGGGAGACCCAGTACTTC

d_gene: -
abundance: few
j_gene: TRBJ2-7
v_gene: TRBV28
CDR3aa: CASIQGYEQYF
CDR3nt: TGTGCCAGCATTCAGGGGTACGAGCAGTACTTC

d_gene: TRBD1
abundance: -
j_gene: TRBJ1-2
v_gene: TRBV27
CDR3aa: CASSFRGWYGYTF
CDR3nt: TGTGCCAGCAGTTTCAGGGGGTGGTATGGCTACACCTTC

d_gene: -
abundance: -
j_gene: TRBJ2-1
v_gene: TRBV20-1
CDR3aa: CSAERNEQFF
CDR3nt: TGCAGTGCTGAGCGAAATGAGCAGTTCTTC

d_gene: -
abundance: -
j_gene: TRBJ2-7
v_gene: TRBV29-1
CDR3aa: CSVQSPSYEQYF
CDR3nt: TGCAGCGTGCAGTCCCCCTCCTACGAGCAGTACTTC

d_gene: TRBD2
abundance: -
j_gene: TRBJ2-1
v_gene: TRBV5-4
CDR3aa: CASSLNLRGGRNEQFF
CDR3nt: TGTGCCAGCAGCTTGAACCTACGGGGGGGCCGGAATGAGCAGTTCTTC

d_gene: -
abundance: -
j_gene: TRBJ2-1
v_gene: TRBV7-2
CDR3aa: CASSLNYEQFF
CDR3nt: TGTGCCAGCAGCTTAAACTATGAGCAGTTCTTC

d_gene: TRBD1
abundance: -
j_gene: TRBJ1-1
v_gene: TRBV28
CDR3aa: CATYRGGTEAFF
CDR3nt: TGTGCCACGTACAGGGGTGGCACTGAAGCTTTCTTT

d_gene: TRBD1
abundance: once
j_gene: TRBJ1-2
v_gene: TRBV4-2
CDR3aa: CASSQGPGQFYGYTF
CDR3nt: TGTGCCAGCAGCCAGGGACCGGGACAGTTCTATGGCTACACCTTC

d_gene: TRBD1
abundance: -
j_gene: TRBJ1-1
v_gene: TRBV7-9
CDR3aa: CASSSQGANTEAFF
CDR3nt: TGTGCCAGCAGCTCTCAGGGGGCGAACACTGAAGCTTTCTTT

d_gene: -
abundance: -
j_gene: TRBJ1-5
v_gene: TRBV2
CDR3aa: CASSEAFSNQPQHF
CDR3nt: TGTGCCAGCAGTGAGGCCTTTAGCAATCAGCCCCAGCATTTT

d_gene: -
abundance: -
j_gene: TRBJ1-1
v_gene: TRBV28
CDR3aa: CASNLNPQGITEAFF
CDR3nt: TGTGCCAGCAATTTAAATCCCCAGGGAATAACTGAAGCTTTCTTT

d_gene: -
abundance: -
j_gene: TRBJ1-3
v_gene: TRBV2
CDR3aa: CASSLPGNSGNTIYF
CDR3nt: TGTGCCAGCAGTCTCCCAGGGAACTCTGGAAACACCATATATTTT

d_gene: TRBD2
abundance: -
j_gene: TRBJ2-3
v_gene: TRBV30
CDR3aa: CAWSVHGGGQDTQYF
CDR3nt: TGTGCCTGGAGTGTACACGGGGGGGGCCAAGATACGCAGTATTTT

d_gene: TRBD2
abundance: -
j_gene: TRBJ2-5
v_gene: TRBV7-6
CDR3aa: CASSLAPSGGGQSRQETQYF
CDR3nt: TGTGCCAGCAGCTTAGCCCCTAGCGGGGGGGGCCAGTCAAGGCAAGAGACCCAGTACTTC

d_gene: -
abundance: -
j_gene: TRBJ2-3
v_gene: TRBV9
CDR3aa: CASSLQGTDTQYF
CDR3nt: TGTGCCAGCAGCTTACAGGGAACAGATACGCAGTATTTT

d_gene: TRBD1
abundance: once
j_gene: TRBJ2-5
v_gene: TRBV7-6
CDR3aa: CASSPRGTGRLETQYF
CDR3nt: TGTGCCAGCAGCCCCCGAGGGACAGGGCGTTTGGAGACCCAGTACTTC

d_gene: -
abundance: -
j_gene: TRBJ2-7
v_gene: TRBV10-3
CDR3aa: CARRPEGATEQYF
CDR3nt: TGTGCTCGTCGCCCAGAGGGAGCAACCGAGCAGTACTTC

d_gene: -
abundance: -
j_gene: TRBJ1-5
v_gene: TRBV28
CDR3aa: CASSQYRVGNQPQHF
CDR3nt: TGTGCCAGCAGCCAATACAGGGTCGGCAATCAGCCCCAGCATTTT

d_gene: TRBD2
abundance: -
j_gene: TRBJ2-1
v_gene: TRBV6-6
CDR3aa: CASSLASGSYNEQFF
CDR3nt: TGTGCCAGCAGCCTGGCTAGCGGATCCTACAATGAGCAGTTCTTC

d_gene: TRBD1
abundance: once
j_gene: TRBJ1-1
v_gene: TRBV6-5
CDR3aa: CASRQTGATEAFF
CDR3nt: TGTGCCAGCAGACAAACAGGGGCCACTGAAGCTTTCTTT

d_gene: -
abundance: -
j_gene: TRBJ1-1
v_gene: TRBV9
CDR3aa: CASSVIQDANTEAFF
CDR3nt: TGTGCCAGCAGCGTTATACAGGATGCGAACACTGAAGCTTTCTTT

d_gene: -
abundance: -
j_gene: TRBJ2-5
v_gene: TRBV2
CDR3aa: CASRPRGQETQYF
CDR3nt: TGTGCCAGCAGACCTCGGGGTCAAGAGACCCAGTACTTC

d_gene: TRBD2
abundance: -
j_gene: TRBJ2-1
v_gene: TRBV6-1
CDR3aa: CASSEGRLAGRNNEQFF
CDR3nt: TGTGCCAGCAGTGAAGGAAGACTAGCGGGGAGGAACAATGAGCAGTTCTTC

d_gene: TRBD1
abundance: once
j_gene: TRBJ1-2
v_gene: TRBV25-1
CDR3aa: CASTQGGYGYTF
CDR3nt: TGTGCCAGCACACAGGGGGGCTATGGCTACACCTTC

d_gene: TRBD1
abundance: -
j_gene: TRBJ1-5
v_gene: TRBV20-1
CDR3aa: CSASETGGHQPQHF
CDR3nt: TGCAGTGCTAGTGAGACAGGGGGCCATCAGCCCCAGCATTTT

d_gene: TRBD1
abundance: -
j_gene: TRBJ1-2
v_gene: TRBV30
CDR3aa: CAWSPRDRDTYGYTF
CDR3nt: TGTGCCTGGAGCCCCCGGGACAGGGATACCTATGGCTACACCTTC

d_gene: TRBD2
abundance: -
j_gene: TRBJ2-7
v_gene: TRBV5-4
CDR3aa: CASSLGASGTNYEQYF
CDR3nt: TGTGCCAGCAGCTTGGGAGCTAGCGGGACCAACTACGAGCAGTACTTC

d_gene: TRBD2
abundance: -
j_gene: TRBJ2-5
v_gene: TRBV6-2/TRBV6-3
CDR3aa: CASSYGLAGGQETQYF
CDR3nt: TGTGCCAGCAGTTACGGACTAGCGGGGGGGCAAGAGACCCAGTACTTC

d_gene: -
abundance: once
j_gene: TRBJ1-3
v_gene: TRBV3-1/TRBV3-2
CDR3aa: CASSQGSYSGNTIYF
CDR3nt: TGTGCCAGCAGCCAAGGTAGCTACTCTGGAAACACCATATATTTT